A selection of T cell receptor beta chains follows, all from one sample in a study of shared clonotypes between healthy human individuals. Sequenced by immunoSEQ multiplex PCR; TCRdb stores in-frame clones only, minus some. The top ten clones hold roughly 10% of a sample with over 150,000 clones, 66% of them seen once. Sequences were obtained from memory CD4+ T cells sorted from blood. These receptors all stem from a man younger than 40 in good health. Each CDR3 is given with its conserved first and last residue. The order of the fields is J gene, clone size, V gene, CDR3 protein. Clone sizes are given selectively: once, few, many, or a class where the clone is expanded.

J gene: TRBJ2-5
clone size: few
V gene: TRBV29-1
CDR3 protein: CSVEGGRMETQYF

J gene: TRBJ2-7
clone size: NA
V gene: TRBV11-3
CDR3 protein: CASSLETGEGSYEQYF

J gene: TRBJ2-7
clone size: NA
V gene: TRBV27
CDR3 protein: CASSLSRGVGQYF

J gene: TRBJ1-3
clone size: NA
V gene: TRBV29-1
CDR3 protein: CSVYSGNTIYF

J gene: TRBJ2-6
clone size: once
V gene: TRBV9
CDR3 protein: CASSGAEGANVLTF

J gene: TRBJ2-1
clone size: once
V gene: TRBV7-9
CDR3 protein: CASSGKHRGARDEQFF

J gene: TRBJ2-7
clone size: NA
V gene: TRBV27
CDR3 protein: CASRRLAGGDYEQYF

J gene: TRBJ2-7
clone size: few
V gene: TRBV18
CDR3 protein: CASSPAAGGLYEQYF

J gene: TRBJ1-2
clone size: NA
V gene: TRBV7-9
CDR3 protein: CASSLRDTEYGYTF

J gene: TRBJ2-3
clone size: NA
V gene: TRBV4-1
CDR3 protein: CASSQGLAGGAMDTQYF

J gene: TRBJ1-5
clone size: NA
V gene: TRBV28
CDR3 protein: CASSLARALLQPQHF

J gene: TRBJ2-1
clone size: NA
V gene: TRBV7-8
CDR3 protein: CASSLAGLAREQFF

J gene: TRBJ2-5
clone size: NA
V gene: TRBV5-8
CDR3 protein: CASSSYSVAAETQYF

J gene: TRBJ2-3
clone size: NA
V gene: TRBV27
CDR3 protein: CASSLSITDTQYF

J gene: TRBJ2-1
clone size: NA
V gene: TRBV21-1
CDR3 protein: CASAYPGMQGTHNEQFF

J gene: TRBJ2-1
clone size: NA
V gene: TRBV19
CDR3 protein: CASSATGTGGHEQFF

J gene: TRBJ2-2
clone size: NA
V gene: TRBV2
CDR3 protein: CASTSVGGSTGELFF

J gene: TRBJ2-3
clone size: few
V gene: TRBV10-3
CDR3 protein: CAIRGRDHTDTQYF

J gene: TRBJ2-7
clone size: NA
V gene: TRBV5-4
CDR3 protein: CASSSGQLLYGDEQYF

J gene: TRBJ2-7
clone size: NA
V gene: TRBV10-3
CDR3 protein: CAISETQGTYEQYF

J gene: TRBJ1-4
clone size: few
V gene: TRBV7-6
CDR3 protein: CASSHPGRNRKLFF

J gene: TRBJ2-7
clone size: NA
V gene: TRBV6-5
CDR3 protein: CASSPRASGGGEQYF

J gene: TRBJ2-3
clone size: few
V gene: TRBV5-1
CDR3 protein: CASSLAWDTQYF

J gene: TRBJ2-3
clone size: many
V gene: TRBV29-1
CDR3 protein: CSVELRLAGVVDTQYF

J gene: TRBJ2-5
clone size: NA
V gene: TRBV5-6
CDR3 protein: CASSLGPAMAAETQYF

J gene: TRBJ2-2
clone size: many
V gene: TRBV5-6
CDR3 protein: CASSLVGVGGWNTGELFF

J gene: TRBJ2-7
clone size: NA
V gene: TRBV4-2
CDR3 protein: CASSQDMGHAGYEQYF

J gene: TRBJ1-1
clone size: NA
V gene: TRBV6-1
CDR3 protein: CASSEISATAEAFF

J gene: TRBJ2-7
clone size: few
V gene: TRBV10-3
CDR3 protein: CAISGGPTEGTYEQYF

J gene: TRBJ2-3
clone size: NA
V gene: TRBV11-2
CDR3 protein: CASSHDRVEWYF

J gene: TRBJ2-7
clone size: NA
V gene: TRBV20-1
CDR3 protein: CSARKGTEQYF

J gene: TRBJ2-2
clone size: NA
V gene: TRBV11-3
CDR3 protein: CASSLARNTGELFF

J gene: TRBJ2-5
clone size: NA
V gene: TRBV7-2
CDR3 protein: CASSLSRNQETQYF

J gene: TRBJ2-1
clone size: few
V gene: TRBV11-2
CDR3 protein: CASSFLLHNEQFF

J gene: TRBJ2-3
clone size: NA
V gene: TRBV18
CDR3 protein: CASSRSHRLAGRTTSTDTQYF

J gene: TRBJ2-3
clone size: NA
V gene: TRBV4-3
CDR3 protein: CASSQDVRFLGTTHTDTQYF

J gene: TRBJ2-5
clone size: NA
V gene: TRBV5-5
CDR3 protein: CASSLGKEGRQETQYF

J gene: TRBJ2-7
clone size: NA
V gene: TRBV15
CDR3 protein: CATSIPDLEGEQYF

J gene: TRBJ2-7
clone size: NA
V gene: TRBV2
CDR3 protein: CASSVGQRLDEQYF

J gene: TRBJ2-2
clone size: NA
V gene: TRBV27
CDR3 protein: CASRQPGLAVSGELFF

J gene: TRBJ2-1
clone size: once
V gene: TRBV27
CDR3 protein: CASANTGGGFYNEQFF

J gene: TRBJ1-1
clone size: NA
V gene: TRBV29-1
CDR3 protein: CSGGGGKTGEAFF

J gene: TRBJ2-2
clone size: NA
V gene: TRBV2
CDR3 protein: CASRGVWGITGELFF

J gene: TRBJ2-1
clone size: few
V gene: TRBV7-2
CDR3 protein: CASSWGRELFDEQFF

J gene: TRBJ1-1
clone size: NA
V gene: TRBV7-2
CDR3 protein: CASSLGQRQGEAFF

J gene: TRBJ1-1
clone size: many
V gene: TRBV6-6
CDR3 protein: CASSFPDREAFF